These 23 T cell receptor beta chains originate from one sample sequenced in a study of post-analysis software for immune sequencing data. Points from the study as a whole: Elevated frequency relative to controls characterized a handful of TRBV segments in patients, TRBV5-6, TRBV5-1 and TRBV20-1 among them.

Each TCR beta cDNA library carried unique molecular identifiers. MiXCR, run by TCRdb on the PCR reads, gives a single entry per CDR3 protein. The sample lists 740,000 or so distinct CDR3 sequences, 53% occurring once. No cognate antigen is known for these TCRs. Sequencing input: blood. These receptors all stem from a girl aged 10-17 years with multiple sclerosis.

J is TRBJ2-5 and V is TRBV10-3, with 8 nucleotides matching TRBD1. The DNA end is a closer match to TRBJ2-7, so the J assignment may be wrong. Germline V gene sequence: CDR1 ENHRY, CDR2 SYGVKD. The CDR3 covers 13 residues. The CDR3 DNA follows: TGTGTCATGGGGACCGACAGGGGCTACGAGCAGTACTTC. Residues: CVMGTDRGYEQYF.

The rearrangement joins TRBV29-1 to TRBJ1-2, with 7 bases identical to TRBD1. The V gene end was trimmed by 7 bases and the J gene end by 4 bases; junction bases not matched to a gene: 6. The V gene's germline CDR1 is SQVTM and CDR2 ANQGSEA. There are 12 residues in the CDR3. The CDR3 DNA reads TGCAGCGGACAGGGTGTGGGCTATGGCTACACCTTC. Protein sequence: CSGQGVGYGYTF. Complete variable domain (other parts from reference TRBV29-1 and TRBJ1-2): SAVISQKPSRDICQRGTSLTIQCQVDSQVTMMFWYRQQPGQSLTLIATANQGSEATYESGFVIDKFPISRPNLTFSTLTVSNMSPEDSSIYLCSGQGVGYGYTFGSGTRLTVV.

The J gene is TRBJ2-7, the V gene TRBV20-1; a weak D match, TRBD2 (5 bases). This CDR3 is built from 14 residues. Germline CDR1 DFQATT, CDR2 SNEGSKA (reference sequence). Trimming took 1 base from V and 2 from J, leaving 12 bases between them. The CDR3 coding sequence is TGCAGTGCTAGAGTTTGGACTCGAACCTACGAGCAGTACTTC. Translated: CSARVWTRTYEQYF.

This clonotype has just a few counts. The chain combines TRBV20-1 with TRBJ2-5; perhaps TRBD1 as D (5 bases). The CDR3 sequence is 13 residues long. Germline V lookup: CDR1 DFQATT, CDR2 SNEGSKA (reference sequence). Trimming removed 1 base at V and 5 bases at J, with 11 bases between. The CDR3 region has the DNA TGCAGTGCTAGAGGGGGCGCAGGGGAGACCCAGTACTTC. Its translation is CSARGGAGETQYF.

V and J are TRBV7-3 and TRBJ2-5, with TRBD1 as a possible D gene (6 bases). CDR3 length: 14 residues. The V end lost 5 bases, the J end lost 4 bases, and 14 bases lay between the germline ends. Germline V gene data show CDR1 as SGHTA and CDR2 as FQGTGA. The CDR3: CASSQGLGGETQYF. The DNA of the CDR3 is TGTGCCAGCAGCCAGGGTCTAGGGGGAGAGACCCAGTACTTC.

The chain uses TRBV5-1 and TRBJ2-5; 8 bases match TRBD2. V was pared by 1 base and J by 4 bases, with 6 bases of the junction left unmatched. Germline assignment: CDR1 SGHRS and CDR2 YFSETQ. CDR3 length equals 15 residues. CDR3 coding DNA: TGCGCCAGCAGCTTGCGGGGGGGGATCGGAGAGACCCAGTACTTC. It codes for CASSLRGGIGETQYF.

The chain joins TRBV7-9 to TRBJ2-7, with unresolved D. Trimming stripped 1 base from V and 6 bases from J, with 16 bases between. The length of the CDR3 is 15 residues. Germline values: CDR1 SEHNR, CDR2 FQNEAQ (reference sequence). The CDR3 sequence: CASSLGSWSFGEQYF. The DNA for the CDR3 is TGTGCCAGCAGCTTAGGAAGCTGGAGCTTCGGCGAGCAGTACTTC.

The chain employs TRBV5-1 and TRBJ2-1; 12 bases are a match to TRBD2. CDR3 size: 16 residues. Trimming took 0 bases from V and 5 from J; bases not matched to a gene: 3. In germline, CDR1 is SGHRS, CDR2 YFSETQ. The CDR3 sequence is CASSLEPSGRDNEQFF. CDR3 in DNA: TGCGCCAGCAGCTTGGAACCTAGCGGGAGGGACAATGAGCAGTTCTTC.

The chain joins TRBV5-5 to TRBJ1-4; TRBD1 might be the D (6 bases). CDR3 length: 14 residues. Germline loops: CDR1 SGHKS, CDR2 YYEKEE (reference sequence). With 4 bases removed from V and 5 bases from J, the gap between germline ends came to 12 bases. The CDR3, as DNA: TGTGCCAGCAGCCGGGACAAGGGGAATGAAAAACTGTTTTTT. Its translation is CASSRDKGNEKLFF.

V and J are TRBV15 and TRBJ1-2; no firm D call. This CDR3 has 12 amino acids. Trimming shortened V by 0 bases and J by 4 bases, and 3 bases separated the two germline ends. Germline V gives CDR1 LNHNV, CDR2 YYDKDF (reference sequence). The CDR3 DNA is TGTGCCACCAGCAGAGACAGCTATGGCTACACCTTC. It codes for CATSRDSYGYTF. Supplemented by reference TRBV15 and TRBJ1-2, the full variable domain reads DAMVIQNPRYQVTQFGKPVTLSCSQTLNHNVMYWYQQKSSQAPKLLFHYYDKDFNNEADTPDNFQSRRPNTSFCFLDIRSPGLGDTAMYLCATSRDSYGYTFGSGTRLTVV.

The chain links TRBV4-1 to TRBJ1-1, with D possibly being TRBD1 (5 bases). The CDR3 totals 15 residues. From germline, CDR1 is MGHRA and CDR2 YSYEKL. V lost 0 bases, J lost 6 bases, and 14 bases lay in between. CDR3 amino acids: CASSQEGIAGPEAFF. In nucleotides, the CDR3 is TGCGCCAGCAGCCAAGAGGGGATAGCGGGGCCTGAAGCTTTCTTT.

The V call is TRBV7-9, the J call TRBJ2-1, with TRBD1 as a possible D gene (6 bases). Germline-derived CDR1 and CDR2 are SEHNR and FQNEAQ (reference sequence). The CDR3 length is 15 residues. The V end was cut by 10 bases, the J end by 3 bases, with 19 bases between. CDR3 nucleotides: TGTGCCATCTCGTGGGTACAGGGCGACTACAATGAGCAGTTCTTC. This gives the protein CAISWVQGDYNEQFF.

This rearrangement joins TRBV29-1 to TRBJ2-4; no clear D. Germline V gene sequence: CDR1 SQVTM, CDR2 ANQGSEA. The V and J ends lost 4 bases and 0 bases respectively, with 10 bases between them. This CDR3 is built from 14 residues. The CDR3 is CSVAGVLAKNIQYF. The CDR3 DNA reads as TGCAGCGTTGCTGGCGTACTAGCCAAAAACATTCAGTACTTC.

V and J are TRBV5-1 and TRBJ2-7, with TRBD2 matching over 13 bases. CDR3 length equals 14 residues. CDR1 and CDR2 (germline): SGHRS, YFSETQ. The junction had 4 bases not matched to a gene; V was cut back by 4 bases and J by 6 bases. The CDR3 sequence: CASSRTSGSPEQYF. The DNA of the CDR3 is TGCGCCAGCAGCAGGACTAGCGGGAGTCCCGAGCAGTACTTC. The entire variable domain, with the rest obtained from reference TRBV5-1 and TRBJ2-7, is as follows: KAGVTQTPRYLIKTRGQQVTLSCSPISGHRSVSWYQQTPGQGLQFLFEYFSETQRNKGNFPGRFSGRQFSNSRSEMNVSTLELGDSALYLCASSRTSGSPEQYFGPGTRLTVT.

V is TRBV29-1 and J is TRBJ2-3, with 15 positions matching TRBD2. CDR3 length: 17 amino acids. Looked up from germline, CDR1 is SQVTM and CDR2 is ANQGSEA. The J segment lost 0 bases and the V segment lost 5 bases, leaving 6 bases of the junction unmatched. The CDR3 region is CSVTGTSGRPSTDTQYF. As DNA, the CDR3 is TGCAGCGTTACCGGGACTAGCGGGAGGCCTAGCACAGATACGCAGTATTTT.

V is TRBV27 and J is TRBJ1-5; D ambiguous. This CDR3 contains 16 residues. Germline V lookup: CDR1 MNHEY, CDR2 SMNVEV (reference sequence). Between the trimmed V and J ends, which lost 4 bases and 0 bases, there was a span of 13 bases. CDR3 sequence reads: CASSWRERRSNQPQHF. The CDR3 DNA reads TGTGCCAGCAGTTGGCGGGAAAGGCGTAGCAATCAGCCCCAGCATTTT.

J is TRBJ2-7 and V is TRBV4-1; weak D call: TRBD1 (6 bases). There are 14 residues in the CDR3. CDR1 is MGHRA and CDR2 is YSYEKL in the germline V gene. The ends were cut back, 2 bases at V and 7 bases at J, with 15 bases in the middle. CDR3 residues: CASSQQGSRIEQYF. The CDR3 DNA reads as TGCGCCAGCAGCCAACAGGGGTCGCGGATAGAGCAGTACTTC.

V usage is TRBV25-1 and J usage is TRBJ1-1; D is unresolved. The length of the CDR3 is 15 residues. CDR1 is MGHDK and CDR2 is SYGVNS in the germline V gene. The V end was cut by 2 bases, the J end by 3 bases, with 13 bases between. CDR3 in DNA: TGTGCCAGCAGTGAACTGAGGGCAGGAGACACTGAAGCTTTCTTT. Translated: CASSELRAGDTEAFF.

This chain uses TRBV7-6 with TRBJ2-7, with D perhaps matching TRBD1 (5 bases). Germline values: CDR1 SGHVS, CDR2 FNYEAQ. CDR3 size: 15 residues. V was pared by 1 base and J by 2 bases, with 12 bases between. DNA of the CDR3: TGTGCCAGCAGCTTAGATGGGGCAGGGACCTACGAGCAGTACTTC. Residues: CASSLDGAGTYEQYF.

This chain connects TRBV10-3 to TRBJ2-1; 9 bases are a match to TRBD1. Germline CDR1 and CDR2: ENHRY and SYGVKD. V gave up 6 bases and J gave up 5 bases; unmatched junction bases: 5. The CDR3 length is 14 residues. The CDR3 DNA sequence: TGTGCCATCAGGCAGAGGACAGGGGACAATGAGCAGTTCTTC. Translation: CAIRQRTGDNEQFF.

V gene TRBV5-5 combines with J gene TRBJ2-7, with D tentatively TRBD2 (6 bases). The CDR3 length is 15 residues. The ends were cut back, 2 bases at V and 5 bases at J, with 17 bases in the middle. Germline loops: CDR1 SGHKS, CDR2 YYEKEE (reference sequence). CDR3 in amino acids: CASSFEERVLHEQYF. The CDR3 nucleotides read TGTGCCAGCAGCTTCGAGGAGCGGGTCCTCCACGAGCAGTACTTC.

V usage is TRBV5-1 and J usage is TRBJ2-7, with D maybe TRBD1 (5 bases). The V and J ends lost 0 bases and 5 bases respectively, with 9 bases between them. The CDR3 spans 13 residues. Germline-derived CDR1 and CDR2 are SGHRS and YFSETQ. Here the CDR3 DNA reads TGCGCCAGCAGCTTGGGGCGGACAAACGAGCAGTACTTC. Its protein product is CASSLGRTNEQYF.

The CDR3 sequence: CASSSPRRGSYEQYF. DNA for the CDR3: TGTGCCAGCAGTTCACCCCGCAGGGGGAGCTACGAGCAGTACTTC. This sequence joins TRBV27 and TRBJ2-5, with 7 bases fitting TRBD1. Near its end, the DNA agrees better with TRBJ2-7, so the J call may be wrong. This CDR3 has 15 amino acids. Germline V gives CDR1 MNHEY, CDR2 SMNVEV (reference sequence).